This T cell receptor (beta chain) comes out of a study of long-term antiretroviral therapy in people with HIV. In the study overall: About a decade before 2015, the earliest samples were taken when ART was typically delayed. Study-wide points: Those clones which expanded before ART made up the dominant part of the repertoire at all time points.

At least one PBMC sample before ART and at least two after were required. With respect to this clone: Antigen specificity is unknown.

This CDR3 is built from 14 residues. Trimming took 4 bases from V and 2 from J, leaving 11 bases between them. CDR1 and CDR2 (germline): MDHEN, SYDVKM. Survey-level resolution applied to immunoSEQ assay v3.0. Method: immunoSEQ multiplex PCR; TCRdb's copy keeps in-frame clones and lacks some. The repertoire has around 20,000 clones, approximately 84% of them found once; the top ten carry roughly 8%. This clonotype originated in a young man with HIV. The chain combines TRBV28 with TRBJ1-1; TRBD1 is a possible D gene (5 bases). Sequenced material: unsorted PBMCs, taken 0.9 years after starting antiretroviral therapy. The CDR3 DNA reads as TGTGCCAGCAGTTGGCAGGGTCCTAACACTGAAGCTTTCTTT. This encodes CASSWQGPNTEAFF.